This T cell receptor (beta chain) was documented in a study of T cells in Graves' hyperthyroidism and ophthalmopathy. TCR beta CDR3 sequences were amplified from RNA transcripts. HTBI primers were used for first-round RT-PCR of the TCR CDR3. TCRdb processed the multiplex PCR reads anew with MiXCR; each CDR3 protein has one entry. The sample has 250,000 to 350,000 distinct CDR3 sequences; over 15% are singletons. The V gene's germline CDR1 is SEHNR and CDR2 FQNEAQ (reference sequence). The CDR3 covers 16 residues. V was shortened by 3 bases and J by 2 bases, with 17 bases between the two germline ends.

The rearrangement joins TRBV7-9 to TRBJ2-7; the D gene could be TRBD1 or TRBD2 (5 bases each). The TCR was taken from a man under 40 with Graves' hyperthyroidism. The sample was blood. The CDR3: CASSFNLEGITYEQYF. The CDR3 nucleotides are TGTGCCAGCAGCTTTAATCTCGAGGGGATTACCTACGAGCAGTACTTC.